A selection of T cell receptor beta chains follows, all from one sample in a study of blood T cells in healthy people across ages. Using its own MiXCR run on the 5' RACE reads, TCRdb lists one record per CDR3 protein. The repertoire holds 1,800,000 or so distinct CDR3 sequences, roughly 43% seen once, with 20% to 25% in the top ten. Sequenced: blood. The receptors here all came from a human donor in good health. Both conserved end residues are part of each CDR3. A D gene is named only where the DNA matches it firmly. The size of a clone is reported for some rows only, either as once, few or many, or as a class for expanded clones.

>TRBJ1-1|.|.|TRBV20-1
CSARSRANTEAFF
TGCAGTGCTAGATCCCGGGCGAACACTGAAGCTTTCTTT
>TRBJ2-1|few|.|TRBV2
CASSDPGFGQFF
TGTGCCAGCAGTGATCCGGGTTTCGGGCAGTTCTTC
>TRBJ1-1|.|.|TRBV4-2
CASSQDTGSLNTEAFF
TGTGCCAGCAGCCAAGATACAGGGAGTCTGAACACTGAAGCTTTCTTT
>TRBJ1-1|once|.|TRBV12-3/TRBV12-4
CASTRGSGTEAFF
TGTGCCAGCACCCGGGGCTCTGGCACTGAAGCTTTCTTT
>TRBJ1-5|.|.|TRBV20-1
CSTRSRVYGGNQPQHF
TGCAGTACTAGATCCAGGGTGTATGGGGGCAATCAGCCCCAGCATTTT
>TRBJ2-1|.|.|TRBV7-2
CASSGEWGAAMPVDEQFF
TGTGCCAGCAGTGGTGAATGGGGGGCGGCAATGCCGGTCGATGAGCAGTTCTTC
>TRBJ2-1|.|.|TRBV7-8
CASSLAEKTYNEQFF
TGTGCCAGCAGCTTGGCGGAGAAAACCTACAATGAGCAGTTCTTC
>TRBJ1-1|few|TRBD1|TRBV20-1
CSAPRTGGFAFF
TGCAGTGCCCCCCGGACAGGGGGCTTTGCTTTCTTT
>TRBJ2-5|many|.|TRBV29-1
CSVEDGEGETQYF
TGCAGCGTTGAAGACGGCGAGGGGGAGACCCAGTACTTC
>TRBJ2-7|few|.|TRBV10-3
CAISETDRTPGSYEQYF
TGTGCCATCAGTGAGACGGATCGGACCCCGGGATCCTACGAGCAGTACTTC
>TRBJ1-1|.|TRBD1|TRBV4-2
CASSHPSSGRQGLNTEAFF
TGTGCCAGCAGCCATCCCTCCAGTGGGAGACAGGGCTTGAACACTGAAGCTTTCTTT
>TRBJ2-5|few|.|TRBV5-8
CASSFGLRETRYF
TGTGCCAGCAGCTTCGGCCTACGGGAGACCCGGTACTTC
>TRBJ2-1|.|.|TRBV4-1
CASSQVGVDEQFF
TGCGCCAGCAGCCAAGTGGGGGTGGATGAGCAGTTCTTC
>TRBJ2-5|.|TRBD2|TRBV29-1
CSVAPLAGETQYF
TGCAGCGTTGCACCACTAGCGGGGGAGACCCAGTACTTC
>TRBJ1-2|.|.|TRBV28
CASSIPGAQSSYGYTF
TGTGCCAGCAGTATACCGGGTGCACAAAGCTCCTATGGCTACACCTTC
>TRBJ2-7|.|.|TRBV27
CASSLSWGLEQDF
TGTGCCAGCAGCCTCTCGTGGGGGCTCGAGCAGGACTTC
>TRBJ2-3|.|TRBD1|TRBV19
CASSIGTGAADTQYF
TGTGCCAGTAGTATAGGGACAGGGGCGGCTGATACGCAGTATTTT
>TRBJ2-1|.|TRBD2|TRBV12-3/TRBV12-4
CASLTSGGAYEQFF
TGTGCCAGCTTAACTAGCGGGGGGGCCTATGAGCAGTTCTTC
>TRBJ1-2|.|.|TRBV4-3
CASNPGTRALANYGYTF
TGCGCCAGCAACCCCGGGACAAGGGCCTTAGCTAACTATGGCTACACCTTC
>TRBJ1-1|.|.|TRBV5-6
CASSLKGHGTEAFF
TGTGCCAGCAGCTTAAAGGGTCATGGGACTGAAGCTTTCTTT
>TRBJ2-1|once|TRBD1|TRBV11-3
CASSLGGQGARNEQFF
TGTGCCAGCAGCTTAGGAGGACAGGGGGCGCGGAATGAGCAGTTCTTC
>TRBJ2-7|.|TRBD1|TRBV27
CASSILRGRRYEQYF
TGTGCCAGCAGTATCCTCAGGGGGCGACGCTACGAGCAGTACTTC
>TRBJ2-7|.|TRBD1|TRBV15
CATSIQGQTIYEQYF
TGTGCCACCAGCATACAGGGACAGACAATCTACGAGCAGTACTTC
>TRBJ2-1|.|.|TRBV7-9
CASPGAINEQFF
TGTGCCAGCCCGGGGGCGATTAATGAGCAGTTCTTC
>TRBJ2-5|.|.|TRBV12-3/TRBV12-4
CASSSIRDKETQYF
TGTGCCAGCAGCTCTATCCGGGACAAAGAGACCCAGTACTTC
>TRBJ1-6|.|.|TRBV3-1
CASSQDLAGQSLHF
TGTGCCAGCAGCCAAGATTTGGCAGGTCAATCCCTCCACTTT
>TRBJ1-2|.|.|TRBV2
CASSETQGWVVSYGYTF
TGTGCCAGCAGTGAAACCCAGGGATGGGTGGTTAGCTATGGCTACACCTTC
>TRBJ1-5|few|.|TRBV2
CASWSGDNQPQHF
TGTGCCAGCTGGTCAGGGGACAATCAGCCCCAGCATTTT
>TRBJ2-7|.|.|TRBV6-5
CASFGLTSSYEQYF
TGTGCCAGCTTTGGGTTAACGAGCTCCTACGAGCAGTACTTC
>TRBJ2-7|few|.|TRBV6-1
CASSGTGHRSYEQYF
TGTGCCAGCAGTGGGACGGGACACCGCTCCTACGAGCAGTACTTC
>TRBJ2-1|.|TRBD2|TRBV4-2
CASSRGGGANEQFF
TGTGCCAGCAGCCGTGGCGGGGGGGCCAATGAGCAGTTCTTC
>TRBJ1-2|.|.|TRBV7-9
CASSLREGDGTF
TGTGCCAGCAGCTTACGTGAGGGAGATGGCACCTTC
>TRBJ1-3|few|.|TRBV6-5
CASSLGWAEPGNTIYF
TGTGCCAGCAGCCTGGGTTGGGCAGAACCTGGAAACACCATATATTTT
>TRBJ2-3|.|TRBD2|TRBV7-2
CASSRRLAGRTDTQYF
TGTGCCAGCAGCCGAAGACTAGCGGGGCGCACAGATACGCAGTATTTT
>TRBJ1-2|.|.|TRBV7-9
CASSLNMDGYTF
TGTGCCAGCAGCTTAAACATGGACGGCTACACCTTC
>TRBJ2-5|.|TRBD2|TRBV7-2
CASSSGIAGGRQETQYF
TGTGCCAGCAGCTCCGGGATAGCGGGGGGGCGGCAAGAGACCCAGTACTTC
>TRBJ2-4|many|.|TRBV12-3/TRBV12-4
CASTRELAKNIQYF
TGTGCCAGCACTCGGGAGTTAGCCAAAAACATTCAGTACTTC
>TRBJ2-1|.|.|TRBV29-1
CSVGHGSYNEQFF
TGCAGCGTTGGCCACGGCTCCTACAATGAGCAGTTCTTC
>TRBJ2-3|few|.|TRBV5-1
CASSFSGQPSTDTQYF
TGCGCCAGCAGCTTTTCAGGACAGCCAAGCACAGATACGCAGTATTTT
>TRBJ2-3|few|.|TRBV7-3
CASSSAGAGGGDTQYF
TGTGCCAGCAGCTCGGCGGGGGCAGGTGGCGGAGATACGCAGTATTTT
>TRBJ1-2|few|.|TRBV3-1
CASSQERQFGYTF
TGTGCCAGCAGCCAAGAGCGACAGTTTGGCTACACCTTC
>TRBJ2-7|.|.|TRBV27
CASSLDWHYEQYF
TGTGCCAGCAGTTTAGATTGGCACTACGAGCAGTACTTC
>TRBJ1-2|.|TRBD1|TRBV12-3/TRBV12-4
CASTRMTGGGGYTF
TGTGCCAGCACAAGAATGACAGGGGGCGGGGGCTACACCTTC
>TRBJ1-1|.|.|TRBV6-2/TRBV6-3
CASSQQGRAEAFF
TGTGCCAGCAGTCAACAGGGAAGAGCTGAAGCTTTCTTT
>TRBJ2-4|.|.|TRBV20-1
CSATRDSIGSYGQYF
TGCAGTGCTACAAGAGACAGCATCGGGTCCTACGGGCAGTACTTC
>TRBJ1-2|.|TRBD1|TRBV6-5
CASSYTDRASYTF
TGTGCCAGCAGTTATACAGACAGGGCTAGCTACACCTTC
>TRBJ2-5|.|TRBD1|TRBV5-8
CVSSLLGQGPLHQETQYF
TGTGTCAGCAGCTTACTGGGACAGGGGCCGCTACACCAAGAGACCCAGTACTTC
>TRBJ2-1|.|.|TRBV20-1
CSASPTGRPVDYNEQFF
TGCAGTGCTAGTCCCACAGGACGACCGGTCGATTACAATGAGCAGTTCTTC
>TRBJ1-2|many|TRBD1|TRBV28
CASSGQGMGYTF
TGTGCCAGCAGTGGACAGGGAATGGGCTACACCTTC
>TRBJ2-1|.|.|TRBV9
CASSVVDDNEQFF
TGTGCCAGCAGCGTAGTAGATGACAATGAGCAGTTCTTC
>TRBJ1-4|many|TRBD1|TRBV12-3/TRBV12-4
CASSWDRGEKLFF
TGTGCCAGCAGCTGGGACAGGGGCGAAAAACTGTTTTTT
>TRBJ2-2|.|TRBD1|TRBV5-1
CASSTRDRASSNTGELFF
TGCGCCAGCAGCACCCGGGACAGGGCATCCTCGAACACCGGGGAGCTGTTTTTT
>TRBJ2-7|.|TRBD1|TRBV12-3/TRBV12-4
CASSLNRAGGWEQYF
TGTGCCAGCAGTTTAAACAGGGCAGGGGGTTGGGAGCAGTACTTC
>TRBJ2-3|few|TRBD2|TRBV6-2/TRBV6-3
CASSYGLAGVFTDTQYF
TGTGCCAGCAGTTACGGACTAGCGGGGGTTTTCACAGATACGCAGTATTTT
>TRBJ2-7|few|.|TRBV7-2
CASSLKGHTYEQYF
TGTGCCAGCAGCTTAAAGGGACATACCTACGAGCAGTACTTC
>TRBJ1-1|.|.|TRBV6-1
CASPVGAGYTEAFF
TGTGCCAGCCCCGTAGGCGCAGGGTACACTGAAGCTTTCTTT
>TRBJ1-1|.|.|TRBV4-3
CASSQDHQFTVNTEAFF
TGCGCCAGCAGCCAAGATCATCAGTTTACAGTGAACACTGAAGCTTTCTTT
>TRBJ2-7|.|.|TRBV4-1
CASSPEPRYEQYF
TGCGCCAGCAGCCCCGAGCCAAGATACGAGCAGTACTTC
>TRBJ2-5|.|TRBD1|TRBV6-2/TRBV6-3
CAGSYGGYEPGGETQYF
TGTGCCGGCAGTTACGGTGGATACGAGCCAGGGGGAGAGACCCAGTACTTC